The rows below give T cell receptor beta chains drawn from one sample of a study of graft-versus-host responses after intestinal transplantation. Profiled with immunoSEQ multiplex PCR; TCRdb holds only in-frame clones, not every one. The repertoire has 15,000 to 20,000 clones, under 40% of them found once; the top ten carry roughly 2%. The material sequenced was alloreactive CD4+ T cells from a mixed lymphocyte reaction culture, taken before transplantation. The receptors were sampled from a human patient who was an organ donor for intestinal transplantation. CDR3s include the opening cysteine and the closing phenylalanine or tryptophan. A D gene is named only where the DNA matches it firmly. Not all rows give a size; the values are once, few, many and, for expanded clones, a class.

V gene	D gene	clone size	J gene	CDR3 protein	CDR3 DNA
TRBV9	TRBD2	-	TRBJ2-1	CASSPTLGGSYNEQFF	TGTGCCAGCAGCCCTACCCTGGGGGGGTCCTACAATGAGCAGTTCTTC
TRBV11-2	-	medium-sized	TRBJ2-1	CASSLRALGRGLNEQFF	TGTGCCAGCAGCTTACGCGCCCTCGGGAGGGGGCTCAATGAGCAGTTCTTC
TRBV7-2	-	-	TRBJ2-3	CASSFMLGADTQYF	TGTGCCAGCAGCTTTATGCTAGGTGCAGATACGCAGTATTTT
TRBV6-5	-	medium-sized	TRBJ1-3	CASSYSGDSGNTIYF	TGTGCCAGCAGTTACTCCGGGGATTCTGGAAACACCATATATTTT
TRBV19	TRBD1	few	TRBJ2-3	CASSARDRGTDTQYF	TGTGCCAGTAGTGCCCGGGACAGGGGTACAGATACGCAGTATTTT
TRBV19	TRBD2	few	TRBJ2-1	CASSIYGGVGRAYNEQFF	TGTGCCAGTAGTATCTATGGGGGCGTCGGGAGGGCCTACAATGAGCAGTTCTTC
TRBV28	-	few	TRBJ1-2	CASSPLKTGWDGYTF	TGTGCCAGCAGTCCGCTTAAAACAGGGTGGGATGGCTACACCTTC
TRBV20-1	-	-	TRBJ1-1	CSATEEVAFF	TGCAGTGCTACGGAGGAGGTAGCTTTCTTT
TRBV5-6	-	few	TRBJ2-4	CASSIDTKNIQYF	TGTGCCAGCAGCATCGATACCAAAAACATTCAGTACTTC
TRBV4-1	TRBD2	-	TRBJ2-3	CASSQEVSFGGRGADTQYF	TGCGCCAGCAGCCAAGAAGTCTCGTTCGGCGGGAGGGGAGCAGATACGCAGTATTTT
TRBV5-1	-	few	TRBJ2-5	CASSLRQETQYF	TGCGCCAGCAGCTTGCGTCAAGAGACCCAGTACTTC
TRBV7-2	-	medium-sized	TRBJ1-5	CASSSFTGEPQHF	TGTGCCAGCAGCTCCTTTACTGGGGAGCCCCAGCATTTT
TRBV5-1	-	-	TRBJ2-5	CASGKGSAVRSETQYF	TGCGCCAGCGGCAAGGGTAGCGCGGTGCGGTCAGAGACCCAGTACTTC
TRBV5-1	-	few	TRBJ2-5	CASSSLGTHQETQYF	TGCGCCAGCAGCTCACTCGGGACACACCAAGAGACCCAGTACTTC
TRBV11-3	TRBD1	few	TRBJ1-1	CASSLQGGGNTEAFF	TGTGCCAGCAGCTTACAGGGGGGAGGGAACACTGAAGCTTTCTTT
TRBV11-2	TRBD1	-	TRBJ2-5	CASSPDRAGETQYF	TGTGCCAGCAGCCCGGACAGGGCAGGGGAGACCCAGTACTTC
TRBV6-1	-	-	TRBJ1-2	CASSTGYYGYTF	TGTGCCAGCAGTACAGGGTACTATGGCTACACCTTC